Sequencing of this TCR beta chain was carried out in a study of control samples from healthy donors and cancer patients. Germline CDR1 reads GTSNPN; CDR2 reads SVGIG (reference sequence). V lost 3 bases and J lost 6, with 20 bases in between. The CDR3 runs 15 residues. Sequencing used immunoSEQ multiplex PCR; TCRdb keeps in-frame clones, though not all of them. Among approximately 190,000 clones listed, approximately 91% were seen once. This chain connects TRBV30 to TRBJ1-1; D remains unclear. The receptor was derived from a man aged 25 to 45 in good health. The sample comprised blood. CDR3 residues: CAWSRPENVVSEAFF. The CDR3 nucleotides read TGTGCCTGGAGCCGACCCGAGAACGTTGTCTCTGAAGCTTTCTTT.